This TCR beta chain was sequenced in a study of human T cells and chemical hapten exposure. Specified time point: patch test 3, about 24 weeks after DPC sensitization. The sample's treatment: therapeutic diphenylcyclopropenone sensitization with weekly scalp DPC. Patch tests were applied only after blood draws. Germline V lookup: CDR1 MDHEN, CDR2 SYDVKM. The CDR3 is made up of 16 amino acids. Between the trimmed V and J ends, which lost 3 bases and 0 bases, there was a span of 11 bases. Individual cDNA molecules had unique molecular identifiers attached to them by the library. TCRdb reprocessed the RACE reads with MiXCR, giving one entry per CDR3 protein. The table has roughly 200,000 distinct CDR3 sequences, approximately 24% seen once; the top ten hold over 2%.

This receptor was taken from a woman in her forties with alopecia areata. Some clones in this sample may be carry-over from other donors' samples. The input for sequencing was whole blood, taken in connection with sensitization to the hapten diphenylcyclopropenone (DPC). The chain is built from TRBV28 and TRBJ2-2; the D is unclear. CDR3: CASSFRQSPNTGELFF. The CDR3 nucleotides are TGTGCCAGCAGTTTCCGGCAGAGCCCGAACACCGGGGAGCTGTTTTTT. The variable domain in full, completed from reference TRBV28 and TRBJ2-2, reads DVKVTQSSRYLVKRTGEKVFLECVQDMDHENMFWYRQDPGLGLRLIYFSYDVKMKEKGDIPEGYSVSREKKERFSLILESASTNQTSMYLCASSFRQSPNTGELFFGEGSRLTVL.